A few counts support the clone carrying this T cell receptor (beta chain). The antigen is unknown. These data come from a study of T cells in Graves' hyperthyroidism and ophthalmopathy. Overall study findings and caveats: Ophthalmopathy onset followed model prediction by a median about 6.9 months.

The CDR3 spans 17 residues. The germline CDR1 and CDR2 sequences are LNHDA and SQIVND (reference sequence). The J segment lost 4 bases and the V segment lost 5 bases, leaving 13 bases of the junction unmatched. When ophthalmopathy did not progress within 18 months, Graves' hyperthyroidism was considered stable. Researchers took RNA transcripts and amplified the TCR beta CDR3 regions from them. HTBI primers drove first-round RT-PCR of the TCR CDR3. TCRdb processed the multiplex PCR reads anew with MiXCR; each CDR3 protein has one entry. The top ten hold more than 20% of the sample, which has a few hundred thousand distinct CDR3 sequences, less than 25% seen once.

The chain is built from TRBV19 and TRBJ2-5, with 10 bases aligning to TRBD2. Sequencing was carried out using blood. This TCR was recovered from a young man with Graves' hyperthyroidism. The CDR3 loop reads CASSPAELAGGGETQYF. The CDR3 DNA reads TGTGCCAGTAGTCCCGCGGAATTAGCGGGGGGAGGAGAGACCCAGTACTTC. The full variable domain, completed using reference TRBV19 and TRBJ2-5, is DGGITQSPKYLFRKEGQNVTLSCEQNLNHDAMYWYRQDPGQGLRLIYYSQIVNDFQKGDIAEGYSVSREKKESFPLTVTSAQKNPTAFYLCASSPAELAGGGETQYFGPGTRLLVL.